Each of the 32 T cell receptor beta chains below was sequenced from the same sample in a study of cytomegalovirus exposure and HLA in healthy donors. Researchers ran the PCR with 60 Vbeta and 13 Jbeta primers. Here immunoSEQ multiplex PCR was the method, and the copy in TCRdb shows in-frame clones only, minus some. The sample contains some 110,000 clones, 15% of which appear only once. Material: PBMCs. The origin of the receptors is a female donor in good health and CMV-seronegative.

The chain joins TRBV30 to TRBJ2-7, with a possible D match to TRBD2 (6 bases). Germline CDR1 GTSNPN, CDR2 SVGIG (reference sequence). V lost 3 bases, J lost 0 bases, and 9 bases lay in between. The CDR3 covers 13 residues. CDR3 DNA sequence: TGTGCCTGGAGGAACGGGGGCTCCTACGAGCAGTACTTC. Translated: CAWRNGGSYEQYF.

V is TRBV7-8 and J is TRBJ1-2; 7 bases are a match to TRBD1. Germline lookup yields CDR1 SGHVS and CDR2 FQNEAQ. V was pared by 4 bases and J by 5 bases, with 7 bases of the junction left unmatched. The CDR3 has 14 residues. Here the CDR3 reads CASSSLGQAYGYTF. DNA for the CDR3: TGTGCCAGCAGCTCCCTCGGACAGGCATATGGCTACACCTTC.

J is TRBJ2-7 and V is TRBV10-3, with TRBD2 matching over 8 bases. The J segment lost 5 bases and the V segment lost 7 bases, leaving 13 bases of the junction unmatched. The germline V gene has CDR1 ENHRY and CDR2 SYGVKD. This CDR3 is 15 amino acids long. The CDR3 protein is CAITPEAGGNDEQYF. Here the CDR3 DNA reads TGTGCCATCACACCGGAGGCGGGAGGTAACGACGAGCAGTACTTC.

This clone was observed a few times. This sequence joins TRBV4-3 and TRBJ2-1, with 13 positions matching TRBD2. With 4 bases clipped from V and 7 bases from J, the junction kept 19 bases outside the gene matches. The germline CDR1 and CDR2 sequences are LGHNA and YSLEER. The CDR3 extends over 20 amino acids. CDR3 loop: CASSRVQATSGRASWNEQFF. CDR3 DNA: TGCGCCAGCAGCCGAGTCCAGGCAACTAGCGGGAGGGCTAGTTGGAATGAGCAGTTCTTC.

CDR3 protein: CAWSMEPNYGYTF. CDR3 nucleotide sequence: TGTGCCTGGAGTATGGAGCCTAACTATGGCTACACCTTC. The J gene is TRBJ1-2, the V gene TRBV30; unclear D gene. The CDR3 runs to 13 residues. Germline-derived CDR1 and CDR2 are GTSNPN and SVGIG (reference sequence). V shed 2 bases and J shed 0 bases, with 7 bases lying between them.

The V call is TRBV7-8, the J call TRBJ2-7, with D maybe TRBD2 (7 bases). V was clipped by 0 bases and J by 6 bases, with 18 bases between them. The CDR3 length is 16 residues. Germline CDR1 reads SGHVS; CDR2 reads FQNEAQ. The CDR3 protein is CASSLAGGGAAGEQYF. DNA for the CDR3: TGTGCCAGCAGCTTAGCTGGAGGGGGGGCCGCAGGCGAGCAGTACTTC.

This chain joins TRBV5-1 and TRBJ2-2; the match to TRBD2 covers 12 bases. Trimming took 4 bases from V and 0 from J; bases not matched to a gene: 4. The V gene's germline CDR1 is SGHRS and CDR2 YFSETQ. This CDR3 has 17 residues. The CDR3: CASSQTSGGTNTGELFF. CDR3 sequence (DNA): TGCGCCAGCAGCCAGACTAGCGGGGGCACGAACACCGGGGAGCTGTTTTTT.

The gene calls are TRBV7-9 and TRBJ2-2; weak D call: TRBD1 (6 bases). V shed 7 bases and J shed 2 bases, with 14 bases lying between them. The V gene's germline CDR1 is SEHNR and CDR2 FQNEAQ (reference sequence). This CDR3 region has 15 residues. CDR3 loop: CASNSRQENTGELFF. The CDR3 region has the DNA TGTGCCAGCAACTCAAGACAGGAAAACACCGGGGAGCTGTTTTTT.

This chain links TRBV9 with TRBJ2-1, with TRBD2 matching 10 bases. V lost 0 bases and J lost 0; bases outside the gene matches: 6. Germline V gene data show CDR1 as SGDLS and CDR2 as YYNGEE. The CDR3 covers 18 residues. The CDR3 coding sequence is TGTGCCAGCAGCGTAGTTAGCGGGAGGTTCAGCTCCTACAATGAGCAGTTCTTC. Protein product: CASSVVSGRFSSYNEQFF.

The chain recombines TRBV5-1 with TRBJ2-5, with 7 bases fitting TRBD1. Trimming removed 7 bases from V and 1 base from J; junction bases left unmatched: 7. This CDR3 is built from 14 residues. Germline CDR1 reads SGHRS; CDR2 reads YFSETQ. This CDR3 reads CASATNRGQETQYF. The CDR3 DNA reads as TGCGCCAGCGCTACTAACAGGGGCCAAGAGACCCAGTACTTC.

This chain joins TRBV15 and TRBJ2-7, with 10 bases identical to TRBD2. CDR1 and CDR2 from the germline V gene are LNHNV and YYDKDF (reference sequence). The CDR3 has 15 amino acids. The ends lost 2 bases at V and 0 bases at J; junction bases unmatched: 1. The CDR3 bases are TGTGCCACCAGCAGAAGCGGGAGGGCCTCCTACGAGCAGTACTTC. This translates into CATSRSGRASYEQYF.

Only a few counts were recorded for this clone. CDR3 residues: CASSLQDLQFF. CDR3 DNA: TGTGCCAGCAGCTTGCAGGACTTACAGTTCTTC. The chain joins TRBV5-6 to TRBJ2-1; D may be TRBD2 (5 bases). The CDR3 sequence is 11 residues long. Trimming removed 1 base at V and 13 bases at J, with 9 bases between. Looked up from germline, CDR1 is SGHDT and CDR2 is YYEEEE.

V usage is TRBV19 and J usage is TRBJ1-2; TRBD1 matches 9 bases. With 6 bases clipped from V and 7 bases from J, the junction kept 12 bases outside the gene matches. Germline CDR1 is LNHDA and CDR2 is SQIVND (reference sequence). The CDR3 is 15 residues long. In DNA form, the CDR3 reads TGTGCCAGTAGCCACACCGGGACAGGGATCGGTGGCTACACCTTC. Amino acid sequence: CASSHTGTGIGGYTF.

V gene TRBV11-1 combines with J gene TRBJ2-7; TRBD2 might be the D (7 bases). The length of the CDR3 is 16 residues. Germline V gene lookup returns CDR1 SGHAT and CDR2 FQDESV (reference sequence). Trimming cost V 4 bases and J 1 base, with 17 bases left between them. The DNA of the CDR3 is TGTGCCAGCAGCTCCGGGACGGGGGGCTTATCCTACGAGCAGTACTTC. This encodes CASSSGTGGLSYEQYF.

V usage is TRBV7-9 and J usage is TRBJ1-1, with TRBD1 matching over 10 bases. Germline lookup yields CDR1 SEHNR and CDR2 FQNEAQ (reference sequence). J lost 6 bases, V lost 1 base, and 17 bases had no gene match. The CDR3 runs to 19 residues. CDR3 DNA sequence: TGTGCCAGCAGCTTAGGCACACTGAGGGACAGGGGTTTGATCGCTGAAGCTTTCTTT. This sequence encodes CASSLGTLRDRGLIAEAFF.

The table lists this clone with a few counts. The chain has TRBV7-2 and TRBJ2-1; 9 bases align to TRBD1. Losses at the gene ends were 5 bases for V and 12 bases for J; bases not matched to a gene: 17. In germline, CDR1 is SGHTA, CDR2 FQGNSA. This CDR3 has 16 residues. CDR3 coding DNA: TGTGCCAGCAGCGAGCACAGGGGGCGTTTAGCCCTAGGGCAGTTCTTC. Residues: CASSEHRGRLALGQFF.

For this clone: The sample holds other DNA sequences that translate to the same CDR3. The chain has TRBV28 and TRBJ2-3, with 7 bases matching TRBD1. CDR1 MDHEN and CDR2 SYDVKM come from the germline V gene. CDR3 length: 15 residues. V shed 5 bases and J 1 base; nucleotides not matched to a gene: 6. The CDR3 loop is CASSPPDRRTDTQYF. The CDR3 nucleotides are TGTGCCAGCAGTCCCCCGGACAGGCGCACAGATACGCAGTATTTT.

Only a few counts were recorded for this clone. The J gene is TRBJ1-2, the V gene TRBV5-1; 11 bases agree with TRBD1. The CDR3 is 14 residues long. The germline V gene encodes CDR1 SGHRS and CDR2 YFSETQ. Losses at the gene ends were 0 bases for V and 7 bases for J; bases not matched to a gene: 2. CDR3 sequence: CASSLAGTGGGYTF. As DNA, the CDR3 is TGCGCCAGCAGCTTGGCCGGGACAGGGGGTGGCTACACCTTC.

The chain joins TRBV9 to TRBJ2-1, with D possibly being TRBD2 (5 bases). The CDR3 spans 14 residues. With 1 base removed from V and 8 bases from J, the gap between germline ends came to 13 bases. Germline values: CDR1 SGDLS, CDR2 YYNGEE. CDR3 amino acids: CASSVYGVSDEQFF. The CDR3 coding sequence is TGTGCCAGCAGCGTATACGGGGTTAGCGATGAGCAGTTCTTC. The complete variable domain, with remaining parts taken from reference TRBV9 and TRBJ2-1, reads DSGVTQTPKHLITATGQRVTLRCSPRSGDLSVYWYQQSLDQGLQFLIQYYNGEERAKGNILERFSAQQFPDLHSELNLSSLELGDSALYFCASSVYGVSDEQFFGPGTRLTVL.

This clone was seen more than once but under ten times. The genes are TRBV27 and TRBJ1-6; D gene uncertain. The germline V gene encodes CDR1 MNHEY and CDR2 SMNVEV (reference sequence). The CDR3 runs to 15 residues. Trimming removed 5 bases from V and 0 bases from J, with 8 bases in between. The CDR3: CASSVQSSYNSPLHF. CDR3 bases: TGTGCCAGCAGTGTACAGAGCTCCTATAATTCACCCCTCCACTTT.

This chain joins TRBV2 and TRBJ1-4; D is possibly TRBD1 (5 bases). The CDR3 sequence is 12 residues long. Between the trimmed V and J ends, which lost 5 bases and 11 bases, there was a span of 12 bases. Germline V gene lookup returns CDR1 SNHLY and CDR2 FYNNEI. The CDR3 DNA is TGTGCCAGCAGTCAAGGTCAGGGCAAACTGTTTTTT. As protein: CASSQGQGKLFF.

This chain uses TRBV28 with TRBJ2-1; D unclear. CDR1 is MDHEN and CDR2 is SYDVKM in the germline V gene. V lost 7 bases and J 0 bases, leaving 16 bases between the germline ends. CDR3 length: 16 amino acids. In nucleotides, the CDR3 is TGTGCCAGCAACCCTAACACGTGGAGCTCCTACAATGAGCAGTTCTTC. It translates to CASNPNTWSSYNEQFF. The full variable domain, rest sourced from reference TRBV28 and TRBJ2-1, is DVKVTQSSRYLVKRTGEKVFLECVQDMDHENMFWYRQDPGLGLRLIYFSYDVKMKEKGDIPEGYSVSREKKERFSLILESASTNQTSMYLCASNPNTWSSYNEQFFGPGTRLTVL.

CDR3 nucleotide sequence: TGTGCCAGCAGGGGACAGGCGATTCAGCCCCAGCATTTT. Translated: CASRGQAIQPQHF. The V gene is TRBV2, the J gene TRBJ1-5, with 8 bases lining up with TRBD1. In germline, CDR1 is SNHLY, CDR2 FYNNEI. Losses at the gene ends were 6 bases for V and 6 bases for J; bases not matched to a gene: 4. The CDR3 totals 13 residues.

This chain uses TRBV19 with TRBJ1-1; D possibly corresponds to TRBD1 (5 bases). CDR1 and CDR2 from the germline V gene are LNHDA and SQIVND (reference sequence). Trimming removed 7 bases at V and 8 bases at J, with 14 bases between. The length of the CDR3 is 12 residues. Written as DNA, the CDR3 is TGTGCCAGTAACCCAGGGAATCGAGAAGCTTTCTTT. Translation: CASNPGNREAFF.

This clone was seen a handful of times. The chain recombines TRBV7-2 with TRBJ1-6; 12 nucleotides align to TRBD1. With V trimmed by 5 bases and J by 9 bases, 5 bases remained unmatched. Germline V gene data show CDR1 as SGHTA and CDR2 as FQGNSA. The CDR3 extends over 15 amino acids. The CDR3 is CASSTGTGGVSPLHF. DNA for the CDR3: TGTGCCAGCAGCACAGGGACAGGGGGCGTTTCACCCCTCCACTTT.

This clone has a handful of counts. The V gene is TRBV5-1, the J gene TRBJ2-2; TRBD2 is a possible D gene (6 bases). Trimming shortened V by 2 bases and J by 2 bases, and 7 bases separated the two germline ends. CDR1 and CDR2 from the germline V gene are SGHRS and YFSETQ. This CDR3 has 14 residues. DNA of the CDR3: TGCGCCAGCAGCTTTACTAGCAACACCGGGGAGCTGTTTTTT. Encoded protein: CASSFTSNTGELFF.

V gene TRBV30 combines with J gene TRBJ1-1, with 9 bases fitting TRBD1. In germline, CDR1 is GTSNPN, CDR2 SVGIG (reference sequence). This CDR3 comprises 14 residues. Trimming cost V 7 bases and J 7 bases; bases outside gene matches: 13. The CDR3 DNA reads TGTGCCTACCTGAGGGACAGGGCCCAAAATGAAGCTTTCTTT. This translates into CAYLRDRAQNEAFF.

This clone came up a few times. The chain combines TRBV4-2 with TRBJ2-7; 9 nucleotides match TRBD2. The CDR3 contains 19 residues. Trimming removed 0 bases from V and 0 bases from J; junction bases left unmatched: 12. Germline loops: CDR1 LGHNA, CDR2 YNFKEQ. The CDR3 sequence is CASSQDTSGYGSSSYEQYF. The CDR3 bases are TGTGCCAGCAGCCAAGACACTAGCGGGTATGGAAGTAGCTCCTACGAGCAGTACTTC.

The chain carries TRBV4-2 and TRBJ1-2; the D is unclear. This CDR3 region has 15 residues. Trimming took off 0 bases at V and 7 bases at J, with 15 bases between the two ends. Germline CDR1 reads LGHNA; CDR2 reads YNFKEQ. Here the CDR3 reads CASSQDLQLAGGYTF. CDR3 nucleotides: TGTGCCAGCAGCCAAGATTTACAGCTGGCGGGTGGCTACACCTTC.

This chain joins TRBV16 and TRBJ2-7; 12 nucleotides agree with TRBD2. Germline assignment: CDR1 KGHSY and CDR2 FQNENV. The CDR3 spans 16 residues. Trimming removed 5 bases from V and 3 bases from J; junction bases left unmatched: 8. Here the CDR3 DNA reads TGTGCCAGCAGCGCAGTTGCGGGACTAGCGGGCTACGAGCAGTACTTC. This gives the protein CASSAVAGLAGYEQYF.

In its sample, this clone was seen a few times. V and J are TRBV6-5 and TRBJ1-2; D is perhaps TRBD1 (6 bases). The germline V and J ends were trimmed by 6 bases and 6 bases, with 17 bases remaining between them. This CDR3 is 14 amino acids long. Germline V gene data show CDR1 as MNHEY and CDR2 as SVGAGI. CDR3: CASSPGGLWHGYTF. The CDR3 DNA reads TGTGCCAGCAGCCCCGGGGGGCTGTGGCATGGCTACACCTTC.

This chain links TRBV5-1 with TRBJ2-7; 8 nucleotides line up with TRBD2. The CDR3 contains 13 residues. The ends lost 2 bases at V and 6 bases at J; junction bases unmatched: 4. Germline-derived CDR1 and CDR2 are SGHRS and YFSETQ. The CDR3 DNA reads TGCGCCAGCAGCTTCGCGGGGGGCGGCGAGCAGTACTTC. It translates to CASSFAGGGEQYF.